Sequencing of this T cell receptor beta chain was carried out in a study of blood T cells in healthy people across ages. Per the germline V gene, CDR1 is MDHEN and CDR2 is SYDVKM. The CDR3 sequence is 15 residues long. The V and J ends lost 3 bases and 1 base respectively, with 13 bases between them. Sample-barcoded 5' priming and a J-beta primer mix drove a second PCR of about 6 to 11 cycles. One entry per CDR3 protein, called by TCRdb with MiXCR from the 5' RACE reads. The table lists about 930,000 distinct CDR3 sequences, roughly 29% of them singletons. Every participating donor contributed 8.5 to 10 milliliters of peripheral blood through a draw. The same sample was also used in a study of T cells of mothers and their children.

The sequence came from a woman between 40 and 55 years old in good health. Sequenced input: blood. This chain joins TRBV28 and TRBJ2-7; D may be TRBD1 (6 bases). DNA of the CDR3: TGTGCCAGCAGTTTCAGGGGCACCACATCCTACGAGCAGTACTTC. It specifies CASSFRGTTSYEQYF.